One and the same sample provided the 13 T cell receptor beta chains below, sequenced in a study of beta chain features in type 1 diabetes. Expressed TCRB transcripts were sequenced after all isolated RNA was converted to cDNA. Profiled with immunoSEQ multiplex PCR; TCRdb holds only in-frame clones, not every one. This sample carries about 700,000 clones, over 10% of them seen once, and the ten largest clones take roughly 0.022%. No antigen is known for these receptors. Study-level results: Shorter TCRB CDR3s, moderately but significantly so, marked every one of the four CD4+ subsets in Type 1 diabetes patients.

Sequenced sample: naive CD4+ T cells from blood. Receptor source: a man between 18 and 35 years old with type 1 diabetes.

The rearrangement joins TRBV13 to TRBJ1-5; 10 positions agree with TRBD1. CDR1 and CDR2 from the germline V gene are PRHDT and FYEKMQ (reference sequence). The CDR3 is made up of 14 amino acids. V shed 4 bases, J shed 6 bases, and the junction held 3 bases outside the gene matches. The CDR3 bases are TGTGCCAGCAGCTCAGGACAGGGGGTTCAGCCCCAGCATTTT. This codes for CASSSGQGVQPQHF.

The chain links TRBV5-4 to TRBJ1-6; D gene unclear. CDR3 length: 15 residues. Trimming shortened V by 0 bases and J by 6 bases, and 10 bases separated the two germline ends. CDR1 is SGHNT, CDR2 YYREEE, per germline (reference sequence). The CDR3 sequence is CASSLEASSNSPLHF. The CDR3 DNA follows: TGTGCCAGCAGCTTGGAGGCCTCTTCTAATTCACCCCTCCACTTT.

The chain has TRBV5-8 and TRBJ1-2; 8 bases are shared with TRBD1. The CDR3 runs to 12 residues. The J segment lost 4 bases and the V segment lost 4 bases, leaving 0 bases of the junction unmatched. CDR1 is SGHTS and CDR2 is YDEGEE in the germline V gene. Written as DNA, the CDR3 is TGTGCCAGCAGCGGACAGGGCTATGGCTACACCTTC. Translation: CASSGQGYGYTF.

As regards this clone: One end of the junction fails to match germline, which may point to a read error. The chain links TRBV28 to TRBJ2-5; D possibly matches TRBD1 or TRBD2 (6 bases each). There are 12 residues in the CDR3. Germline V gives CDR1 MDHEN, CDR2 SYDVKM. The CDR3 sequence: CASSLRGRAYNF. The CDR3 nucleotides read TGTGCCAGCAGTTTACGGGGGCGGGCGTATAACTTC.

CDR3 DNA sequence: TGTGCCAGCAGCACGAGCTCTGGGGCCAACGTCCTGACTTTC. Amino acids: CASSTSSGANVLTF. The V call is TRBV2, the J call TRBJ2-6; the D is unclear. In germline, CDR1 is SNHLY, CDR2 FYNNEI. The V end was cut by 6 bases, the J end by 0 bases, with 6 bases between. This CDR3 has 14 residues.

This clone has just a few counts. J is TRBJ1-2 and V is TRBV5-1; 10 positions agree with TRBD1. CDR3 length: 15 amino acids. The ends lost 4 bases at V and 1 base at J; junction bases unmatched: 4. The germline V gene has CDR1 SGHRS and CDR2 YFSETQ. CDR3 coding DNA: TGCGCCAGCAGCCAGGACAGGGGGGTTAACTATGGCTACACCTTC. This codes for CASSQDRGVNYGYTF.

The rearrangement links TRBV5-1 to TRBJ2-2; possibly TRBD1 for D (6 bases). V was clipped by 4 bases and J by 4 bases, with 11 bases between them. There are 14 residues in the CDR3. Germline CDR1 reads SGHRS; CDR2 reads YFSETQ. CDR3 protein: CASSPGQLTGELFF. For the CDR3, the DNA is TGCGCCAGCAGCCCCGGACAGCTCACCGGGGAGCTGTTTTTT.

The rearrangement links TRBV29-1 to TRBJ2-7; 8 nucleotides line up with TRBD1. The CDR3 is 13 amino acids. Germline V gene lookup returns CDR1 SQVTM and CDR2 ANQGSEA. The trim removed 5 bases at V and 6 bases at J, leaving 9 bases unmatched. CDR3 coding DNA: TGCAGCGTTTCCTCAGGGGGCGCAAGCGAGCAGTACTTC. It codes for CSVSSGGASEQYF.

This clone showed up just a few times. V is TRBV6-4 and J is TRBJ1-1; D remains unclear. Germline V gene lookup returns CDR1 MRHNA and CDR2 SNTAGT. CDR3 length equals 13 residues. Trimming pared 6 bases from V and 4 bases from J, leaving 12 bases between. The CDR3 region is CASSAGSFTEAFF. The DNA of the CDR3 is TGTGCCAGCAGCGCGGGCAGCTTCACTGAAGCTTTCTTT.

Here the CDR3 reads CASSLQGEAFF. CDR3 sequence (DNA): TGTGCCAGCTCACTTCAGGGGGAAGCTTTCTTT. The chain links TRBV18 to TRBJ1-1; possibly TRBD1 for D (6 bases). Per germline, CDR1 KGHSH and CDR2 LQKENI. Trimming took 4 bases from V and 8 from J, leaving 8 bases between them. The CDR3 has 11 amino acids.

This clone has just a few counts. This sample includes further DNA sequences coding for the same CDR3. The rearrangement joins TRBV28 to TRBJ1-2, with 10 bases identical to TRBD1. CDR3 length equals 13 residues. From germline, CDR1 is MDHEN and CDR2 SYDVKM. With V trimmed by 5 bases and J by 5 bases, 2 bases remained unmatched. The CDR3 region is CASSPGQGYGYTF. As DNA, the CDR3 is TGTGCCAGCAGTCCGGGACAGGGGTATGGCTACACCTTC.

This clone was detected only a few times. The chain uses TRBV29-1 and TRBJ2-6, with D perhaps TRBD1 (5 bases). Germline V gene lookup returns CDR1 SQVTM and CDR2 ANQGSEA. V was trimmed by 0 bases and J by 0 bases, leaving 12 bases between them. The CDR3 has 17 residues. For the CDR3, the DNA is TGCAGCGTTGAAGAGCTGTCCAGGGCCTCTGGGGCCAACGTCCTGACTTTC. Translating it yields CSVEELSRASGANVLTF. The full variable domain, with the rest looked up from reference TRBV29-1 and TRBJ2-6, is SAVISQKPSRDICQRGTSLTIQCQVDSQVTMMFWYRQQPGQSLTLIATANQGSEATYESGFVIDKFPISRPNLTFSTLTVSNMSPEDSSIYLCSVEELSRASGANVLTFGAGSRLTVL.

Comment on this clone: A much larger clone lies a single base off, so this may be a read error. At the DNA level, this CDR3 is encoded by other sequences in the same sample as well. The V call is TRBV30, the J call TRBJ1-3, with D hard to call. The CDR3 is made up of 12 amino acids. Germline V gene sequence: CDR1 GTSNPN, CDR2 SVGIG (reference sequence). Trimming shortened V by 2 bases and J by 0 bases, and 2 bases separated the two germline ends. The CDR3 region has the DNA TGTGCCTGGAGTACCTCTGGAAACACCATATATTTT. This gives the protein CAWSTSGNTIYF.